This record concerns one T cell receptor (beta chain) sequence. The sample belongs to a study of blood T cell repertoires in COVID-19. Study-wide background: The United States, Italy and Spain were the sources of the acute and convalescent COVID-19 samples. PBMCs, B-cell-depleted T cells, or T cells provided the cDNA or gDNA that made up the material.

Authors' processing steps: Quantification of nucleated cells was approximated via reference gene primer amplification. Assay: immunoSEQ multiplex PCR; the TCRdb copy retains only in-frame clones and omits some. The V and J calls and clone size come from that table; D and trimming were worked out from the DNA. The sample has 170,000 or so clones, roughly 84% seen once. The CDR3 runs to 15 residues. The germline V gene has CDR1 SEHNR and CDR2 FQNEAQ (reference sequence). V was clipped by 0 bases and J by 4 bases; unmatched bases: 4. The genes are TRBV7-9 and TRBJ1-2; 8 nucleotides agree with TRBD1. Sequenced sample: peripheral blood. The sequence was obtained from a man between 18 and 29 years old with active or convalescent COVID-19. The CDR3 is CASSLAGTGRYGYTF. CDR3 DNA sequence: TGTGCCAGCAGCTTAGCCGGGACAGGACGCTATGGCTACACCTTC.